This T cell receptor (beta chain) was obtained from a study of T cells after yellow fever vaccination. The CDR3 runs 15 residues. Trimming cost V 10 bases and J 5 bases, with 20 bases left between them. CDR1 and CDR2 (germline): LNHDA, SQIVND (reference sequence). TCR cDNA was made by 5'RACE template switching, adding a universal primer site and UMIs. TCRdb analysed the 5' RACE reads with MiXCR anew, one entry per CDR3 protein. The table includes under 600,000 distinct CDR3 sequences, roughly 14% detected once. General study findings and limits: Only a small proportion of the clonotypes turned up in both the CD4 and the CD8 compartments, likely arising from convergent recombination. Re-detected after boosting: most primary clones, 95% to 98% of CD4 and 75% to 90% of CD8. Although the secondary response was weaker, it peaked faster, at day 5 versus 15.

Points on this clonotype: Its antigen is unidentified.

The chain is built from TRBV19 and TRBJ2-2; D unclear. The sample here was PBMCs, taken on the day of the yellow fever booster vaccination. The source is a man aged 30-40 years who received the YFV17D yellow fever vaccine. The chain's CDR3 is CATKLGPGETGELFF. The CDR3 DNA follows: TGTGCCACTAAACTCGGCCCGGGTGAGACCGGGGAGCTGTTTTTT. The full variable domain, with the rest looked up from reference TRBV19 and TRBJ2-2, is DGGITQSPKYLFRKEGQNVTLSCEQNLNHDAMYWYRQDPGQGLRLIYYSQIVNDFQKGDIAEGYSVSREKKESFPLTVTSAQKNPTAFYLCATKLGPGETGELFFGEGSRLTVL.